This T cell receptor (beta chain) is from a study of shared clonotypes between healthy human individuals. Study context: The people who gave samples were a couple of women and a few men aged 18 to 49.

The CD4+ fraction was divided into a CD45RA+ naive subset and a CD45RA-negative memory subset. Per sorted-subset replicate PCR, input was 200 to 250 ng DNA, representing tens of thousands of T cell genomes. Method: immunoSEQ multiplex PCR; TCRdb's copy keeps in-frame clones and lacks some. The table records 2.3 million or so clones, approximately 95% of them present only once. Between the trimmed V and J ends, which lost 8 bases and 2 bases, there was a span of 12 bases. Germline CDR1 is MDHEN and CDR2 is SYDVKM. The CDR3 length is 13 residues. Material: naive CD4+ T cells from PBMCs. Subset defined: CD45RA+ positively selected. This TCR was recovered from a man younger than 35 in good health. Some clones in this sample may be carry-over from other donors' samples. The J gene is TRBJ1-2, the V gene TRBV28; tentative D call: TRBD1 (5 bases). The CDR3 loop is CASDRGSNYGYTF. In DNA, the CDR3 is TGTGCCAGCGATAGGGGATCCAACTATGGCTACACCTTC.